Listed below are T cell receptor beta chains from one sample, sequenced in a study of blood T cell repertoires in COVID-19. This table comes from immunoSEQ multiplex PCR, and its TCRdb copy is limited to in-frame clones, with some not included. The profile covers fewer than 300,000 clones, with about 89% appearing a single time and approximately 9.8% taken by the ten largest. What was sequenced was peripheral blood. These receptors were collected from a man aged 40-55 years who had recovered from COVID-19. Each CDR3 is given with its conserved first and last residue. D genes are given only for firm matches.

j_call d_call v_call cdr3_aa
TRBJ1-5 . TRBV6-5 CASRREADQPQHF
TRBJ2-6 . TRBV19 CASSTLGANVLTF
TRBJ1-2 TRBD1 TRBV7-2 CASSLDGTAFYGYTF
TRBJ2-5 . TRBV7-2 CASSLSGGAALETQYF
TRBJ1-3 TRBD1 TRBV5-3 CARSPLGQAASGNTIYF
TRBJ1-3 TRBD1 TRBV6-6 CASKKGQGGGNTIYF
TRBJ2-5 TRBD2 TRBV19 CASSPGLAVIQETQYF
TRBJ2-1 TRBD2 TRBV7-2 CASSLIASGGATNEQFF
TRBJ1-2 . TRBV7-2 CASSLGPTGAYGYTF
TRBJ1-3 . TRBV27 CASSHQGGGNTIYF
TRBJ1-4 . TRBV27 CASSLSPDRPEKLFF
TRBJ2-3 . TRBV14 CASSRSLRTDTQYF
TRBJ2-3 . TRBV5-3 CARSLGHGRWEEYF
TRBJ1-5 TRBD1 TRBV20-1 CSASEAGGRNQPQHF
TRBJ1-2 . TRBV7-2 CASGPLYGYTF
TRBJ2-5 . TRBV28 CASSEGREETQYF
TRBJ2-3 TRBD2 TRBV18 CASSPRTSGIHSTDTQYF
TRBJ2-5 TRBD2 TRBV7-8 CASSPGTSGWTLETQYF
TRBJ2-1 TRBD2 TRBV5-5 CASSQTSGRIGNEQFF
TRBJ1-2 . TRBV6-1 CASSERAGYGYTF